These 21 T cell receptor beta chains came from one sample sequenced in a study of immune heterogeneity within non-small cell lung tumors. For each sample, template was around 600 ng of bulk tumor genomic DNA. Collection of several biopsies per primary tumor, spaced far apart, took place during surgery. Enrolled individuals presented with untreated, newly diagnosed non-small cell lung cancer and received curative surgery. It was a multiplex PCR that amplified TCR beta CDR3, with 32 V and 13 J primers. TCRdb reprocessed the multiplex PCR reads via MiXCR and lists one record per CDR3 protein. The data contain over 30,000 distinct CDR3 sequences, about 30% of them singletons. Sequenced input: lung tumor tissue. All receptors derive from a man aged 35 to 55 with non-small cell lung cancer.

The V and J genes are TRBV5-6 and TRBJ2-5; TRBD1 agrees at 10 bases. Germline-derived CDR1 and CDR2 are SGHDT and YYEEEE. This CDR3 spans 14 amino acids. Trimming at V came to 4 bases and at J to 3 bases, leaving 3 bases not matched to a gene. This chain's CDR3 is CASSGQGGEETQYF. CDR3 DNA sequence: TGTGCCAGCAGCGGACAGGGGGGTGAAGAGACCCAGTACTTC.

This clonotype was seen a few times. The V gene is TRBV15, the J gene TRBJ1-4; maybe TRBD1 (6 bases). CDR3 size: 16 residues. Trimming shortened V by 0 bases and J by 7 bases, and 15 bases separated the two germline ends. In germline, CDR1 is LNHNV, CDR2 YYDKDF (reference sequence). The CDR3 DNA is TGTGCCACCAGCAGAGATCAGAGGGGGGCAAGTGAAAAACTGTTTTTT. Translated, it gives CATSRDQRGASEKLFF.

This clonotype was picked up a small number of times. The rearrangement links TRBV5-6 to TRBJ2-3; no definite D call. The CDR3 length is 14 residues. CDR1 and CDR2 (germline): SGHDT, YYEEEE. The V and J ends lost 1 base and 3 bases respectively, with 9 bases between them. The CDR3 loop reads CASSLWSRTDTQYF. CDR3 sequence (DNA): TGTGCCAGCAGCTTGTGGAGCAGAACAGATACGCAGTATTTT.

This clonotype was recorded a few times. In DNA form, the CDR3 reads TGTGCCAGCTCACCGAACCATCCACCGTTCGGGGCCAACGTCCTGACTTTC. Amino acids: CASSPNHPPFGANVLTF. The V and J genes are TRBV18 and TRBJ2-6; D not certain. Germline values: CDR1 KGHSH, CDR2 LQKENI. Trimming removed 3 bases from V and 4 bases from J, with 16 bases in between. This CDR3 is built from 17 residues.

This clonotype was detected a few times. Likely a read error: the CDR3 ends without its conserved phenylalanine or tryptophan. The gene calls are TRBV25-1 and TRBJ2-3; the match to TRBD2 covers 8 bases. Trimming at V came to 4 bases and at J to 4 bases, leaving 7 bases not matched to a gene. Looked up from germline, CDR1 is MGHDK and CDR2 is SYGVNS. The CDR3 totals 15 residues. The DNA of the CDR3 is TGTGCCAGCAGTGTGATTAGCGGGAACGCAGATACGCAGTATCTT. Translation: CASSVISGNADTQYL.

This clonotype has at least ten counts. The rearrangement uses TRBV6-2 or TRBV6-3 and TRBJ2-2; D may be TRBD1 (5 bases). With 6 bases removed from V and 4 bases from J, the gap between germline ends came to 12 bases. The germline V gene encodes CDR1 MNHEY and CDR2 SVGEGT. This CDR3 is 14 amino acids long. The CDR3 protein is CASSISRVTGELFF. The DNA of the CDR3 is TGTGCCAGCAGCATCTCCAGGGTCACCGGGGAGCTGTTTTTT.

The chain employs TRBV14 and TRBJ1-1; no definite D call. Germline V gene lookup returns CDR1 SGHDN and CDR2 FVKESK. The V end lost 3 bases, the J end lost 8 bases, and 7 bases lay between the germline ends. The CDR3 extends over 11 amino acids. The CDR3 reads CASSQAGEAFF. DNA of the CDR3: TGTGCCAGCAGCCAGGCGGGGGAAGCTTTCTTT.

This clonotype has only a few counts. The chain couples TRBV29-1 to TRBJ2-2; D might be TRBD1 (5 bases). The CDR3 has 15 amino acids. The germline CDR1 and CDR2 sequences are SQVTM and ANQGSEA. V lost 1 base, J lost 5 bases, and 14 bases lay in between. The CDR3 region has the DNA TGCAGCGTTGAAGTTCCCCACTACAGGACCGGGGAGCTGTTTTTT. This encodes CSVEVPHYRTGELFF.

This clonotype was detected ten times or more. The rearrangement links TRBV19 to TRBJ2-5; D is uncertain. V lost 6 bases and J 6 bases, leaving 5 bases between the germline ends. The germline gives CDR1 LNHDA, CDR2 SQIVND (reference sequence). The CDR3 covers 10 residues. The CDR3 is CASSPQTQYF. The CDR3 region has the DNA TGTGCCAGTAGCCCACAGACCCAGTACTTC. Variable domain in full (rest from reference TRBV19 and TRBJ2-5): DGGITQSPKYLFRKEGQNVTLSCEQNLNHDAMYWYRQDPGQGLRLIYYSQIVNDFQKGDIAEGYSVSREKKESFPLTVTSAQKNPTAFYLCASSPQTQYFGPGTRLLVL.

This clonotype was recorded many times. The V gene is TRBV7-2, the J gene TRBJ2-2, with 8 bases lining up with TRBD2. The CDR3 totals 18 residues. Trimming removed 5 bases from V and 2 bases from J; junction bases left unmatched: 13. Germline CDR1 SGHTA, CDR2 FQGNSA. The CDR3: CASSPRKTSAANTGELFF. The CDR3 DNA follows: TGTGCCAGCAGCCCTCGAAAGACTAGCGCCGCTAACACCGGGGAGCTGTTTTTT. Filled out from reference TRBV7-2 and TRBJ2-2, the complete variable domain reads GAGVSQSPSNKVTEKGKDVELRCDPISGHTALYWYRQSLGQGLEFLIYFQGNSAPDKSGLPSDRFSAERTGGSVSTLTIQRTQQEDSAVYLCASSPRKTSAANTGELFFGEGSRLTVL.

This clonotype was detected once. A much larger clone is a single base away; this may be a read error. The chain is built from TRBV24-1 and TRBJ2-7; the match to TRBD2 covers 7 bases. The V segment lost 5 bases and the J segment 5 bases; nucleotides outside the gene matches: 5. The CDR3 is 13 amino acids. CDR1 is KGHDR, CDR2 SFDVKD, per germline. CDR3 in amino acids: CATSGGTKDEQYF. The CDR3 nucleotides read TGTGCCACCAGTGGCGGGACTAAGGACGAGCAGTACTTC.

The chain uses TRBV5-4 and TRBJ2-2; D may be TRBD2 (5 bases). V lost 0 bases, J lost 5 bases, and 14 bases lay in between. CDR1 and CDR2 (germline): SGHNT, YYREEE (reference sequence). The CDR3 contains 16 residues. The CDR3 coding sequence is TGTGCCAGCAGCTTGGTAGGGAGCTCCTTGACCGGGGAGCTGTTTTTT. Its translation: CASSLVGSSLTGELFF.

The chain couples TRBV20-1 to TRBJ1-2; D possibly corresponds to TRBD1 (5 bases). The CDR3 contains 15 residues. Deletions cut 0 bases from V and 4 bases from J, with 15 bases between. Germline CDR1 DFQATT, CDR2 SNEGSKA (reference sequence). The DNA of the CDR3 is TGCAGTGCTAGAGATCTCGGGACGACCCTCTATGGCTACACCTTC. It translates to CSARDLGTTLYGYTF.

With regard to this clonotype: A read error is possible here, since a much larger clone lies one base away. This chain links TRBV19 with TRBJ1-2; 10 bases match TRBD1. V shed 4 bases and J 10 bases; nucleotides not matched to a gene: 18. The length of the CDR3 is 17 residues. Germline V gene data show CDR1 as LNHDA and CDR2 as SQIVND (reference sequence). The CDR3 DNA sequence: TGTGCCAGTAGTACGGACAGGGGGTCCTCCCGACTAGATGACTACACCTTC. Its protein product is CASSTDRGSSRLDDYTF.

Note on this clonotype: A much bigger clone sits one base away, suggesting this may be a read error. The chain has TRBV12-3 or TRBV12-4 and TRBJ1-5, with 9 bases matching TRBD1. The CDR3 is made up of 14 amino acids. The CDR3 DNA follows: TGTTCCAGCAGGACAGGGGCGAGCAATCAGCCCCAGCATTTT. Its translation is CSSRTGASNQPQHF.

As for this clonotype: A much larger clone differs by one base, so this may be a read error. The J gene is TRBJ1-2, the V gene TRBV2; a possible D gene is TRBD1 (6 bases). CDR3 size: 15 residues. Per the germline V gene, CDR1 is SNHLY and CDR2 is FYNNEI. Trimming cost V 2 bases and J 4 bases, with 14 bases left between them. The chain's CDR3 is CASSEPPGGGYGYTF. In DNA form, the CDR3 reads TGTGCCAGCAGTGAACCGCCTGGGGGCGGCTATGGCTACACCTTC.

This clonotype was observed many times. The chain combines TRBV28 with TRBJ1-5; D is ambiguous. The V end was cut by 6 bases, the J end by 7 bases, with 16 bases between. The CDR3 length is 14 residues. The germline V gene encodes CDR1 MDHEN and CDR2 SYDVKM. The CDR3: CASRIPGDHQPQHF. In DNA, the CDR3 is TGTGCCAGCAGGATACCGGGAGACCACCAGCCCCAGCATTTT.

This clonotype was found many times. The V and J genes are TRBV7-9 and TRBJ1-2, with TRBD1 as a possible D gene (6 bases). The V end was cut by 5 bases, the J end by 6 bases, with 10 bases between. The CDR3 has 12 amino acids. Germline V gene sequence: CDR1 SEHNR, CDR2 FQNEAQ (reference sequence). In DNA, the CDR3 is TGTGCCAGCAGCCCAGGGGAGGATGGCTACACCTTC. Translation gives CASSPGEDGYTF. Complete variable domain (other parts from reference TRBV7-9 and TRBJ1-2): DTGVSQNPRHKITKRGQNVTFRCDPISEHNRLYWYRQTLGQGPEFLTYFQNEAQLEKSRLLSDRFSAERPKGSFSTLEIQRTEQGDSAMYLCASSPGEDGYTFGSGTRLTVV.

The chain links TRBV6-5 to TRBJ2-6; 8 bases line up with TRBD1. The CDR3 spans 18 residues. Germline loops: CDR1 MNHEY, CDR2 SVGAGI. With 2 bases clipped from V and 0 bases from J, the junction kept 6 bases outside the gene matches. The CDR3 reads CASSYRQGKYSGANVLTF. In DNA, the CDR3 is TGTGCCAGCAGTTACAGACAGGGGAAGTACTCTGGGGCCAACGTCCTGACTTTC.

This clonotype was detected ten times or more. The CDR3 is CASSEGTGVLSGNTIYF. The CDR3 DNA is TGTGCCAGCAGTGAGGGGACAGGGGTTTTGTCTGGAAACACCATATATTTT. V and J are TRBV6-1 and TRBJ1-3; 10 positions match TRBD1. Germline V gene data show CDR1 as MNHNS and CDR2 as SASEGT. V trimming: 3 bases; J trimming: 1 base; junction bases outside the gene matches: 6. This CDR3 region has 17 residues.

This clonotype was counted at least ten times. The J gene is TRBJ1-6, the V gene TRBV4-1; TRBD1 might be the D (5 bases). CDR3 length equals 16 residues. V lost 1 base, J lost 3 bases, and 10 bases lay in between. Germline V CDR1 and CDR2: MGHRA, YSYEKL. The CDR3 spells CASSQGSGNYNSPLHF. CDR3 DNA: TGCGCCAGCAGCCAAGGGTCAGGGAACTATAATTCACCCCTCCACTTT.